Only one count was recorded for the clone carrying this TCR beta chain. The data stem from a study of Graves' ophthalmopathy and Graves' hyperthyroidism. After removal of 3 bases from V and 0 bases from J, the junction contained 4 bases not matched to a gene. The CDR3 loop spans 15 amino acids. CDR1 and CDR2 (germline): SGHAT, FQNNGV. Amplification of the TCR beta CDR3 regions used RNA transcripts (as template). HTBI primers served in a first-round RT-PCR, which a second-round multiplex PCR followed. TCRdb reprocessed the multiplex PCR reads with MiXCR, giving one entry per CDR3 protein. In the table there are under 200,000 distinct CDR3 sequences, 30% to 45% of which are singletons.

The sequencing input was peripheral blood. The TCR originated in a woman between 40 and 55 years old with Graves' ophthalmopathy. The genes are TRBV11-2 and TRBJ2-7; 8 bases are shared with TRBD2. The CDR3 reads CASSFTSGSSYEQYF. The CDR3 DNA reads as TGTGCCAGCAGCTTTACTAGCGGTTCCTCCTACGAGCAGTACTTC.